The 21 T cell receptor beta chains given below trace back to one sample, sequenced in a study of cytomegalovirus exposure and HLA in healthy donors. Repertoires were generated with immunoSEQ multiplex PCR, while TCRdb's copy carries only in-frame clones and drops some. Here the sample spans over 250,000 clones, approximately 86% being singletons. Sequencing input: PBMCs. These receptors were collected from a woman aged 25-40 years in good health and CMV-seropositive.

Comment on this clone: In the same sample, other DNA sequences code for this CDR3. This chain uses TRBV2 with TRBJ2-5; D is perhaps TRBD1 (6 bases). Per germline, CDR1 SNHLY and CDR2 FYNNEI. The germline V and J ends were trimmed by 6 bases and 2 bases, with 13 bases remaining between them. The CDR3 extends over 14 amino acids. The CDR3 loop is CASSRGTGQETQYF. DNA for the CDR3: TGTGCCAGCAGCAGGGGTACGGGGCAAGAGACCCAGTACTTC.

This clone is a singleton in its sample. The V and J genes are TRBV30 and TRBJ2-2, with D tentatively TRBD2 (6 bases). V was cut by 4 bases and J by 0 bases, with 15 bases left in between. The CDR3 length is 16 residues. Germline V CDR1 and CDR2: GTSNPN, SVGIG (reference sequence). The CDR3 DNA sequence: TGTGCCTGGATCCCGGCGGGATTTGCGAACACCGGGGAGCTGTTTTTT. Its protein is CAWIPAGFANTGELFF.

CDR3 sequence (DNA): TGTGCCAGCAGAATTAGGGGTCTCAGGGGGCACGAGCAGTACTTC. This gives the protein CASRIRGLRGHEQYF. J is TRBJ2-7 and V is TRBV27; 8 bases fit TRBD1. Germline V gene lookup returns CDR1 MNHEY and CDR2 SMNVEV (reference sequence). The V gene end was trimmed by 6 bases and the J gene end by 5 bases; junction bases not matched to a gene: 12. There are 15 residues in the CDR3.

This rearrangement joins TRBV18 to TRBJ2-3; D is ambiguous. The CDR3 sequence is 14 residues long. Germline V gene lookup returns CDR1 KGHSH and CDR2 LQKENI. Trimming stripped 0 bases from V and 4 bases from J, with 8 bases between. The CDR3: CASSPPARPDTQYF. The CDR3 DNA follows: TGTGCCAGCTCACCACCGGCGAGGCCAGATACGCAGTATTTT.

The DNA for the CDR3 is TGCGCCAGCAGCCAAGCTCCTCTCTTACAGGGCTCTGAAGCTTTCTTT. This gives the protein CASSQAPLLQGSEAFF. This chain connects TRBV4-3 to TRBJ1-1, with D maybe TRBD1 (6 bases). Between the trimmed V and J ends, which lost 1 base and 6 bases, there was a span of 18 bases. Germline loops: CDR1 LGHNA, CDR2 YSLEER. This CDR3 is built from 16 residues.

This chain connects TRBV30 to TRBJ1-3; D unresolved. The CDR3 consists of 12 residues. Germline CDR1 is GTSNPN and CDR2 is SVGIG (reference sequence). With 4 bases removed from V and 0 bases from J, the gap between germline ends came to 4 bases. As DNA, the CDR3 is TGTGCCTGGATGGGCTCTGGAAACACCATATATTTT. Its translation: CAWMGSGNTIYF.

This chain connects TRBV4-1 to TRBJ2-7, with TRBD1 identical over 10 bases. Per germline, CDR1 MGHRA and CDR2 YSYEKL. Trimming cost V 0 bases and J 2 bases; bases outside gene matches: 4. This CDR3 is 16 amino acids long. CDR3 loop: CASSQDGTGVTYEQYF. The DNA of the CDR3 is TGCGCCAGCAGCCAAGACGGGACAGGGGTTACCTACGAGCAGTACTTC.

The chain uses TRBV2 and TRBJ1-2; no firm D call. Trimming left V 7 bases short and J 1 base short, with 7 bases between. Germline assignment: CDR1 SNHLY and CDR2 FYNNEI. This CDR3 is 12 amino acids long. The CDR3 nucleotides are TGTGCCAGCACTATACTTAACTATGGCTACACCTTC. Translated, it gives CASTILNYGYTF.

The chain couples TRBV19 to TRBJ2-7; 7 bases are a match to TRBD2. CDR1 is LNHDA, CDR2 SQIVND, per germline (reference sequence). The CDR3 contains 15 residues. After removal of 5 bases from V and 0 bases from J, the junction contained 7 bases not matched to a gene. The CDR3 DNA is TGTGCCAGTAGTTATGGACTAGAGTCCTCCTACGAGCAGTACTTC. Translation gives CASSYGLESSYEQYF.

The chain is built from TRBV7-3 and TRBJ2-3, with D uncertain. Trimming shortened V by 5 bases and J by 1 base, and 10 bases separated the two germline ends. In germline, CDR1 is SGHTA, CDR2 FQGTGA. This CDR3 is 14 amino acids long. The CDR3 sequence is CASSLTFGTDTQYF. CDR3 sequence (DNA): TGTGCCAGCAGCCTCACGTTTGGCACAGATACGCAGTATTTT.

This rearrangement joins TRBV13 to TRBJ2-5; 7 bases match TRBD2. Germline V gives CDR1 PRHDT, CDR2 FYEKMQ (reference sequence). V dropped 2 bases and J dropped 2; count of bases not matched to a gene: 2. CDR3 length: 14 residues. CDR3 protein: CASSLTGLQETQYF. The DNA for the CDR3 is TGTGCCAGCAGCTTAACGGGACTACAAGAGACCCAGTACTTC.

Note on this clone: Other DNA sequences in this specimen translate into the identical CDR3. The chain employs TRBV29-1 and TRBJ2-3; D possibly corresponds to TRBD2 (6 bases). Trimming removed 6 bases at V and 0 bases at J, with 10 bases between. Germline values: CDR1 SQVTM, CDR2 ANQGSEA. The CDR3 runs to 13 residues. DNA for the CDR3: TGCAGCGTCGGAGGGGCCAGCACAGATACGCAGTATTTT. Protein: CSVGGASTDTQYF.

The CDR3 DNA sequence: TGTGCCAGCAGCTCGGCCTTGGGGACCGGGGAGCTGTTTTTT. This encodes CASSSALGTGELFF. The chain is built from TRBV11-2 and TRBJ2-2; D is unresolved. The CDR3 contains 14 residues. The V end lost 4 bases, the J end lost 5 bases, and 11 bases lay between the germline ends. From germline, CDR1 is SGHAT and CDR2 FQNNGV.

The gene calls are TRBV5-1 and TRBJ1-3; a possible D gene is TRBD1 (6 bases). V was cut by 0 bases and J by 4 bases, with 23 bases left in between. Germline V gene lookup returns CDR1 SGHRS and CDR2 YFSETQ. CDR3 length: 19 amino acids. CDR3 loop: CASSLGRGEGQGGGNTIYF. Written as DNA, the CDR3 is TGCGCCAGCAGCTTGGGACGAGGAGAGGGACAAGGGGGAGGAAACACCATATATTTT.

The chain has TRBV6-4 and TRBJ1-1; D is uncertain. There are 13 residues in the CDR3. From germline, CDR1 is MRHNA and CDR2 SNTAGT. Trimming took 2 bases from V and 1 from J, leaving 5 bases between them. CDR3 in DNA: TGTGCCAGCAGTGACAGAGGGAACACTGAAGCTTTCTTT. It translates to CASSDRGNTEAFF.

The CDR3 here is CASSLDRGSPQHF. As DNA, the CDR3 is TGTGCCAGCAGCTTGGATCGGGGCTCGCCCCAGCATTTT. The V gene is TRBV5-4, the J gene TRBJ1-5; TRBD1 is a possible D gene (5 bases). Trimming cost V 0 bases and J 9 bases, with 10 bases left between them. Germline V gives CDR1 SGHNT, CDR2 YYREEE (reference sequence). The CDR3 sequence is 13 residues long.

The chain has TRBV9 and TRBJ1-4, with D perhaps matching TRBD1 (6 bases). This CDR3 region has 15 residues. CDR1 SGDLS and CDR2 YYNGEE come from the germline V gene. Trimming took 2 bases from V and 7 from J, leaving 15 bases between them. The CDR3 nucleotides are TGTGCCAGCAGCGTTGGGGGCTGGGGTGGTGAAAAACTGTTTTTT. Protein product: CASSVGGWGGEKLFF.

CDR3 sequence reads: CASSPGTSGSGEQYF. In DNA form, the CDR3 reads TGTGCCAGCAGTCCAGGGACTAGCGGGAGTGGCGAGCAGTACTTC. This chain links TRBV27 with TRBJ2-7; 14 bases are a match to TRBD2. Germline V gene lookup returns CDR1 MNHEY and CDR2 SMNVEV (reference sequence). This CDR3 has 15 residues. J lost 6 bases, V lost 5 bases, and 6 bases had no gene match.

This rearrangement joins TRBV30 to TRBJ2-3; 7 nucleotides agree with TRBD2. This CDR3 spans 17 amino acids. V shed 1 base and J 4 bases; nucleotides not matched to a gene: 14. Germline V lookup: CDR1 GTSNPN, CDR2 SVGIG (reference sequence). CDR3 DNA sequence: TGTGCCTGGAGTGCCCAGAAAGCGGGAACGGGACCAGATACGCAGTATTTT. It yields the protein CAWSAQKAGTGPDTQYF. Complete variable domain (other parts from reference TRBV30 and TRBJ2-3): SQTIHQWPATLVQPVGSPLSLECTVEGTSNPNLYWYRQAAGRGLQLLFYSVGIGQISSEVPQNLSASRPQDRQFILSSKKLLLSDSGFYLCAWSAQKAGTGPDTQYFGPGTRLTVL.

This clone came up once. The chain is built from TRBV4-3 and TRBJ1-4, with a tentative D call TRBD1 (5 bases). Germline-derived CDR1 and CDR2 are LGHNA and YSLEER. The CDR3 spans 15 residues. The ends were cut back, 0 bases at V and 5 bases at J, with 10 bases in the middle. The CDR3 region is CASSQDRGTNEKLFF. As DNA, the CDR3 is TGCGCCAGCAGCCAAGATAGAGGGACGAATGAAAAACTGTTTTTT.

The chain is built from TRBV13 and TRBJ1-5, with D hard to call. V dropped 3 bases and J dropped 4 bases, with 7 bases sitting between them. Looked up from germline, CDR1 is PRHDT and CDR2 is FYEKMQ (reference sequence). The CDR3 contains 13 residues. CDR3 amino acids: CASSLGQNQPQHF. CDR3 coding DNA: TGTGCCAGCAGCTTGGGTCAGAATCAGCCCCAGCATTTT. Using reference TRBV13 and TRBJ1-5 for the parts outside the CDR3, the full variable domain is AAGVIQSPRHLIKEKRETATLKCYPIPRHDTVYWYQQGPGQDPQFLISFYEKMQSDKGSIPDRFSAQQFSDYHSELNMSSLELGDSALYFCASSLGQNQPQHFGDGTRLSIL.